This T cell receptor beta chain is from a study of cytomegalovirus exposure and HLA in healthy donors (dated by TCRdb to the late 2010s). Study-wide context: An earlier analysis of roughly 500 of the donors reported approximately 260 Gb of sequence data and 95 million to 140 million unique TCR beta sequences obtained from some 170 million T cells. An early release that covered about 600 HLA-typed donors contained about 300 gigabases of sequencing data and around 80 million unique TCR sequences. Among the roughly 370 genotyped donors, around 79% belonged to the genetic ancestry cluster associated with self-reported Caucasian donors. The study was designed to test whether signatures of past pathogen exposure could be identified by cataloging public T cell receptors. The study profiled the T cell repertoires of under 700 subjects by immunosequencing and related them to cytomegalovirus serostatus. A separate validation cohort of some 130 different subjects was used in addition to the approximately 610-subject first cohort. To predict cytomegalovirus infection status, the study combined high-throughput TCR immunosequencing, statistical association of individual TCRs with disease status, and machine learning. A later analysis re-analyzed previously published TCR beta repertoires from 666 donors and added high-resolution HLA genotyping to study TCR occurrence patterns. Rather than drawing on any new phenotypic data, the later analysis identified candidate immune exposures from TCR beta sequences and the way those sequences occurred across donors. An earlier analysis of more than 450 of the donors used high-throughput TCR beta sequencing to judge whether each TCR beta V gene segment behaved as functional or pseudogenic. Donor age, sex, ethnicity and CMV serostatus were compiled alongside the repertoire data. Genome-wide SNP genotypes for about 65% of the roughly 700 donors were used in a later genetic analysis, which treated that subset as a discovery cohort. All discovery cohort repertoires had been generated using a single sequencing platform. HLA typing covered class I and class II loci at four-digit resolution. Typing coverage differed by locus: A, B, C, DRB1 and DQB1 were typed in about 629-640 donors, DQA1 in 522, DPA1 in around 580, and DPB1 in roughly 450. Because of strong linkage in the cohort, 4 to 6 DR-DQ haplotypes were treated as single units for association and clustering. On average, over 200,000 unique TCR beta nucleotide sequences were sequenced per donor among 300 to 500 genotyped donors of the cohort, with 15% to 20% of those sequences being non-productive. General findings and caveats noted by the study authors: About 15 rarely observed V segments, including chromosome 9 orphons, were excluded from the earlier analysis of about 600 of the donors because counts were too low. The sequencing pipeline was judged likely to have produced a cluster of highly shared sequence variants as a technical artifact. According to a later analysis, most CMV-associated TCR beta chains appeared to be HLA-restricted, and the HLA associations seemed to be driven largely by CMV exposure. When HLA alleles, especially DR and DQ, strongly co-occurred, TCR associations were difficult to assign to individual alleles. In a later genetic analysis, a missense DCLRE1C variant was associated with V-gene and J-gene trimming of TCR beta chains, and the association was replicated in an independent cohort. The only immune exposure information available for the cohort was CMV serostatus. Correlated functional status among segregating V segments might be attributable to linkage disequilibrium, but an unknown experimental factor could not be ruled out. Most TCR sequences were observed very rarely across donors, whereas some public TCRs were present in many individuals. According to a later analysis, TCR association rates differed among HLA loci, with DRB1 alleles showing the most associated TCRs and HLA-C alleles showing the fewest. A later analysis associated 16,951 TCR beta sequences with specific HLA alleles at a false discovery rate of 0.05. According to a later analysis, parvovirus B19, influenza, CMV and Epstein-Barr virus appeared linked to several top co-occurrence clusters. Because the 87-base-pair reads could not distinguish some IMGT-functional V segments, including TRBV6-2 and TRBV6-3, those segments were excluded. A later genetic analysis reported fewer N-insertions in productive TCRs among donors in an Asian-associated ancestry cluster than the roughly 720-donor mean. Presence/absence analyses assumed roughly uniform sequencing depth across donors, an assumption that may not hold. A further reported finding was that TCR beta sequences accurately predicted the HLA-A and HLA-B alleles for most subjects in the first cohort. In a later analysis, HLA-associated TCR beta chains were found to be more clonally expanded and to have lower generation probabilities than equally common non-associated chains. The authors suggested that the approach could potentially be extended to other disease states and immunological phenotypes. The classifier was reported to diagnose cytomegalovirus status with high specificity and sensitivity in both the original cohort and the validation cohort. An earlier analysis of 587 of the donors showed that most TCR beta V segments appeared in productive rearrangements either about 87% or about 30% of the time, which broadly matched IMGT annotations. A total of around 150 TCR beta chains were listed by the study as associated with cytomegalovirus. Only TCR beta chains were sequenced in this cohort, and the absence of alpha or paired-chain data limited detectable features. In vitro tests confirmed that a few of the cytomegalovirus-associated TCR beta chains recognize cytomegalovirus antigens. Because some donors lacked HLA typing at each locus, the association tests relied only on the typed subset.

From V the trimming removes 3 bases and from J it removes 0 bases, while the gene matches leave 5 bases of the junction unaccounted for. The CDR1 and CDR2 encoded by the germline V gene are SGDLS and YYNGEE. Inclusive of the bounding cysteine and phenylalanine, the CDR3 is 16 residues long. The kept DNA is CDR3 alone, 48 bases in frame from the first base. Libraries were built with the immunoSEQ multiplex PCR assay. For the multiplex PCR, a mixture combining 60 forward primers for TCR Vbeta segments and 13 reverse primers for TCR Jbeta segments was used. The CDR3 region of rearranged TCR beta genes was amplified from genomic DNA by a multiplex PCR assay. The amplified TCR beta libraries were sequenced on the Illumina HiSeq System as 87-base-pair reads. The authors processed their data as follows. In a later analysis, roughly 80 million unique TCR beta chains were counted across the approximately 640 repertoires, and roughly 11 million of these chains were shared by at least two donors. Raw reads were error-corrected and collapsed into unique sequences by a nearest-neighbor algorithm in which closely related sequences were merged to remove PCR and sequencing errors. V, D and J gene segments were assigned by aligning CDR3 sequences to IMGT reference sequences. For a sequence to be retained, at least a six-nucleotide match to both a V gene segment and a J gene segment was required. A rearrangement counted as productive if the CDR3 had no stop codons and remained in frame with V and J, and every other rearrangement counted as non-productive. Following IMGT convention, CDR3 was defined as the stretch from the second conserved V-encoded cysteine up to the conserved J-encoded phenylalanine. Sequences without an unambiguous match to a single V gene segment were excluded from the earlier analysis of approximately 560 of the donors. In an earlier analysis of some 590 of the donors, V segments were called functional above 56.7% productive rearrangements and were called segregating when the between-donor standard deviation exceeded 5%. A statistical classification framework was built for diagnosing cytomegalovirus status from the catalog of TCR beta chain sequences. In a later analysis, V and J genes were assigned by comparing TCR nucleotide sequences against IMGT/GENE-DB human TR gene sequences. The TCRdist pipeline was used in a later analysis to assign CDR3 sequences and most-parsimonious VDJ recombination scenarios. A later analysis defined each TCR beta chain by its CDR3 amino acid sequence plus V-gene family, and excluded reads lacking a unique V-gene family. A later analysis removed several hundred highly shared, low-generation-probability nucleotide sequences to deal with suspected cross-contamination and a sequencing artifact. A later analysis calculated a clonal expansion index for each public chain from normalized within-repertoire ranks of inferred template counts. In a later analysis, generation probabilities were computed with a VDJ recombination model fitted to out-of-frame rearrangements, and the resulting probabilities were checked against IGoR. Hypergeometric tests were used in a later analysis to score TCR-TCR, TCR-HLA and TCR-CMV co-occurrence, with a repertoire-size bias correction applied to the TCR pairs. To estimate false discovery rates, a later analysis permuted the HLA or CMV assignments 20 times. In a later analysis, co-occurring TCRs were grouped using DBSCAN, and TCRdist sequence similarity was added for clustering within HLA-allele-positive subsets. Repertoires with fewer than 30,000 or more than 120,000 public chains, plus five repertoires with anomalous nucleotide sharing, were excluded from co-occurrence clustering. The table was pulled from immuneACCESS by TCRdb, which kept in-frame rearrangements only. Such tables lose some clones; where checked, under half of the loss comes from unresolved V genes, and the rest has no known cause. V, J and clone size are those of that table, while D and trimming were read from the DNA. This sample is represented by more than 50,000 clones; 72% of them were singletons. The ten most abundant clones make up less than 25% of the sample.

The cohort was made up of 500 to 800 healthy bone marrow donors. Cohort members were all nominally healthy when sampled, although unrecorded immune exposures were likely present. The donor tested CMV seropositive and was one of the 289 seropositive cohort members. A peripheral blood sample was provided by each donor, and peripheral blood mononuclear cells were used for TCR beta sequencing. Genomic DNA was extracted from the blood cell samples with the Qiagen DNeasy Blood Extraction Kit. This clone was seen only a few times. There is no known antigen for this receptor. No clone much larger than this one lies a single base away; base qualities are absent.

Sequencing was done on a sample of PBMCs. The receptor comes from a woman between 45 and 65 years old in good health and CMV-seropositive. This sequence uses TRBV9 and TRBJ1-3, and 8 bases in between align with TRBD1. For the CDR3, the sequence is CASSAHRGTSGNTIYF. At the DNA level, the sequence is TGTGCCAGCAGCGCGCACAGGGGGACCTCTGGAAACACCATATATTTT.